This TCR beta chain is from a study of CXCR3-negative and CXCR3-positive naive CD8 T cells. Whole-study results and caveats: Higher TRB CDR3 hydrophobicity marked CXCR3-positive naive cells relative to CXCR3-negative naive cells. The study found CXCR3 expression partially decreased after cryopreservation and ran most assays on fresh PBMCs.

UMI-labeled TRB cDNA libraries were prepared by 5' RACE. No DNA is given; TCRdb re-called the 5' RACE reads and lists each CDR3 protein once. Here the sample table reports about 92,000 distinct CDR3 sequences. Sorts performed in triplicate captured more than 250,000 cells each from every CD8+ T cell subset. Identification of naive CD8+ T cells rested on CD45RO-CCR7+CD27+CD95- status. On this clonotype: Its cognate antigen is unknown.

Germline loops: CDR1 LGHDT, CDR2 YNNKEL (reference sequence). The CDR3 spans 11 residues. Sequencing was performed on naive CXCR3+ CD8+ T cells from blood. Subset here: CD45RO-CCR7+CD27+CD95- naive CD8+ T cells expressing CXCR3 (TNR3+). The TCR sequence derives from a human donor in good health. Some clones in this sample may be carry-over from other donors' samples. J is TRBJ2-3 and V is TRBV3-1. The CDR3 loop is CASSHGDTQYF.